The 14 T cell receptor beta chains below all came from one sample that was sequenced in a study of T cell responses to AZD1222 COVID-19 vaccine. Here immunoSEQ multiplex PCR was the method, and the copy in TCRdb shows in-frame clones only, minus some. The sample includes about 140,000 clones, approximately 88% of them seen just once. The source material was peripheral blood, sampled on day 0 of AZD1222 vaccination. These TCRs come from an adult in good health.

This clone was counted once. The V call is TRBV3-1 (or the pseudogene TRBV3-2), the J call TRBJ2-7, with TRBD1 matching 10 bases. CDR3 length: 15 residues. Germline V gives CDR1 LGHDT, CDR2 YNNKEL (reference sequence). J gave up 4 bases and V 4 bases, and 7 bases lay outside the gene matches. This CDR3 reads CASSLMRDRGYEQYF. CDR3 nucleotide sequence: TGTGCCAGCAGCCTAATGAGGGACAGGGGATACGAGCAGTACTTC.

V is TRBV7-9 and J is TRBJ1-5; the D is unclear. CDR3 size: 14 residues. V was pared by 1 base and J by 9 bases, with 13 bases between. Germline loops: CDR1 SEHNR, CDR2 FQNEAQ (reference sequence). The DNA for the CDR3 is TGTGCCAGCAGCTTAGAAGTACTCCACTCGCCCCAGCATTTT. This encodes CASSLEVLHSPQHF.

V gene TRBV9 combines with J gene TRBJ2-1, with D perhaps TRBD1 or TRBD2 (5 bases each). V lost 2 bases and J lost 10, with 19 bases in between. From germline, CDR1 is SGDLS and CDR2 YYNGEE. This CDR3 contains 15 residues. The CDR3 nucleotides read TGTGCCAGCAGCGTCCGGGACCAGTCAGTCGGGGAGCAGTTCTTC. It codes for CASSVRDQSVGEQFF.

The chain employs TRBV6-6 and TRBJ1-4, with a tentative D call TRBD1 (5 bases). V was shortened by 8 bases and J by 4 bases, with 11 bases between the two germline ends. The CDR3 consists of 13 residues. CDR1 MNHNY and CDR2 SVGAGI come from the germline V gene (reference sequence). CDR3 in DNA: TGTGCCAGCGGCCGGCAGGGTAATGAAAAACTGTTTTTT. It specifies CASGRQGNEKLFF.

This chain connects TRBV6-5 to TRBJ1-2; tentatively, D is TRBD1 (6 bases). Germline CDR1 is MNHEY and CDR2 is SVGAGI. V was clipped by 4 bases and J by 4 bases, with 19 bases between them. This CDR3 has 16 amino acids. Here the CDR3 reads CASSSPAAGVFYGYTF. CDR3 DNA sequence: TGTGCCAGCAGTTCCCCGGCGGCAGGGGTTTTCTATGGCTACACCTTC.

The genes are TRBV18 and TRBJ1-1; 7 nucleotides line up with TRBD1. The germline CDR1 and CDR2 sequences are KGHSH and LQKENI. The CDR3 is 13 residues long. J was trimmed by 13 bases and V by 4 bases; bases with no gene match: 12. CDR3 amino acids: CASSLQTGTDDFF. DNA of the CDR3: TGTGCCAGCTCACTACAAACCGGGACAGATGATTTCTTT.

The CDR3 here is CASSPSRNSNQPQHF. In DNA form, the CDR3 reads TGTGCCAGCAGCCCAAGCAGGAATAGCAATCAGCCCCAGCATTTT. The chain recombines TRBV5-5 with TRBJ1-5, with D uncertain. The CDR3 length is 15 residues. Germline lookup yields CDR1 SGHKS and CDR2 YYEKEE (reference sequence). Trimming pared 4 bases from V and 0 bases from J, leaving 11 bases between. The full variable domain, in which reference TRBV5-5 and TRBJ1-5 provide the parts outside the CDR3, is DAGVTQSPTHLIKTRGQQVTLRCSPISGHKSVSWYQQVLGQGPQFIFQYYEKEERGRGNFPDRFSARQFPNYSSELNVNALLLGDSALYLCASSPSRNSNQPQHFGDGTRLSIL.

The chain uses TRBV25-1 and TRBJ1-6; D possibly corresponds to TRBD1 (5 bases). V was cut by 0 bases and J by 5 bases, with 8 bases left in between. From germline, CDR1 is MGHDK and CDR2 SYGVNS. This CDR3 spans 15 amino acids. As DNA, the CDR3 is TGTGCCAGCAGTGAATATGGGGGGGATAATTCACCCCTCCACTTT. Its translation is CASSEYGGDNSPLHF.

The chain links TRBV19 to TRBJ1-1; tentatively, D is TRBD1 (6 bases). The V and J ends lost 8 bases and 3 bases respectively, with 13 bases between them. The CDR3 contains 13 residues. The V gene's germline CDR1 is LNHDA and CDR2 SQIVND (reference sequence). CDR3 in DNA: TGTGCCAGTGGTTGGGGGCAGGACACTGAAGCTTTCTTT. Translating gives CASGWGQDTEAFF.

The J gene is TRBJ1-1, the V gene TRBV19; TRBD1 might be the D (6 bases). The germline V gene has CDR1 LNHDA and CDR2 SQIVND (reference sequence). V was clipped by 7 bases and J by 1 base, with 16 bases between them. CDR3 length equals 15 residues. The DNA for the CDR3 is TGTGCCAGTAACTCTCCGGGGGGCCCGAACACTGAAGCTTTCTTT. Translated, it gives CASNSPGGPNTEAFF.

V gene TRBV5-4 combines with J gene TRBJ2-7; D uncertain. This CDR3 spans 12 amino acids. The germline V gene has CDR1 SGHNT and CDR2 YYREEE (reference sequence). V was pared by 4 bases and J by 5 bases, with 10 bases between. The CDR3 is CASSLNGDEQYF. For the CDR3, the DNA is TGTGCCAGCAGCCTGAATGGGGACGAGCAGTACTTC.

The gene calls are TRBV9 and TRBJ2-2; TRBD2 aligns across 7 bases. The CDR3 extends over 15 amino acids. Germline V gives CDR1 SGDLS, CDR2 YYNGEE. V shed 0 bases and J 7 bases; nucleotides not matched to a gene: 6. CDR3 amino acids: CASSVGTRRRGELFF. The CDR3 region has the DNA TGTGCCAGCAGCGTAGGGACTAGGAGGCGCGGGGAGCTGTTTTTT.

The sample holds one count of this clone. The chain carries TRBV19 and TRBJ2-7, with TRBD1 matching 9 bases. Germline lookup yields CDR1 LNHDA and CDR2 SQIVND (reference sequence). The J segment lost 3 bases and the V segment lost 4 bases, leaving 7 bases of the junction unmatched. The CDR3 runs 15 residues. CDR3 residues: CASSTYRGRLYEQYF. For the CDR3, the DNA is TGTGCCAGTAGTACTTACAGGGGGCGACTCTACGAGCAGTACTTC.

The rearrangement joins TRBV19 to TRBJ2-5; 7 bases line up with TRBD2. V trimming: 5 bases; J trimming: 4 bases; junction bases outside the gene matches: 7. Germline CDR1 reads LNHDA; CDR2 reads SQIVND (reference sequence). The CDR3 extends over 14 amino acids. The CDR3 reads CASSARTSRETQYF. The CDR3 DNA follows: TGTGCCAGTAGTGCTCGGACTAGTCGAGAGACCCAGTACTTC.